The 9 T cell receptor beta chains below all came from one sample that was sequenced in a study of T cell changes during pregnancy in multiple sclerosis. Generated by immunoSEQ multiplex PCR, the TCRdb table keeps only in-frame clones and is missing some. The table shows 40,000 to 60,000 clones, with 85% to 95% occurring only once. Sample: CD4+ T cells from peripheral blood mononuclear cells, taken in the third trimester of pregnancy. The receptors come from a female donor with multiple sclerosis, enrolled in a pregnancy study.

CDR3 coding DNA: TGTGCCAGTAGTAGGGGACTAGGGAGTGAAAAACTGTTTTTT. It codes for CASSRGLGSEKLFF. The chain joins TRBV19 to TRBJ1-4, with D possibly TRBD1 on 5 matching bases. Germline values: CDR1 LNHDA, CDR2 SQIVND (reference sequence). Trimming removed 4 bases at V and 7 bases at J, with 13 bases between. The CDR3 covers 14 residues.

This chain's CDR3 is CASGTRATNEKLFF. The CDR3, as DNA: TGTGCCAGCGGGACAAGGGCAACTAATGAAAAACTGTTTTTT. The rearrangement uses TRBV9 and TRBJ1-4; D is possibly TRBD1 (6 bases). This CDR3 comprises 14 residues. Trimming left V 7 bases short and J 0 bases short, with 10 bases between. Germline V gene lookup returns CDR1 SGDLS and CDR2 YYNGEE.

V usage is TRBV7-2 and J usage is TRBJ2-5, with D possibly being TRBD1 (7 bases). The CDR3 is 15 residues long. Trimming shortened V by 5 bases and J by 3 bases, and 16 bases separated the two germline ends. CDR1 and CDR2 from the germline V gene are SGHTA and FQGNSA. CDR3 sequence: CASSRRGTAEETQYF. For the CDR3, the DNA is TGTGCCAGCAGCCGACGGGGGACAGCAGAAGAGACCCAGTACTTC.

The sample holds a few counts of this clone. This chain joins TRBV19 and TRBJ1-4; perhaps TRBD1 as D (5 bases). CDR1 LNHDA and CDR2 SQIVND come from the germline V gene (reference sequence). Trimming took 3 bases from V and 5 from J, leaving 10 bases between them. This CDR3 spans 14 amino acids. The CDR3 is CASSMARANEKLFF. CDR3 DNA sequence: TGTGCCAGTAGTATGGCCAGGGCCAATGAAAAACTGTTTTTT.

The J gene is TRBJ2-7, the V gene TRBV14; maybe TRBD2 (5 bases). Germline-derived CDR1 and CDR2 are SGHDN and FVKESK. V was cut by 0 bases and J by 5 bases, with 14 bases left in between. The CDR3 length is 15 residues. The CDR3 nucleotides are TGTGCCAGCAGCCAAGAACGGTCGCGGGCCCACGAGCAGTACTTC. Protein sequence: CASSQERSRAHEQYF.

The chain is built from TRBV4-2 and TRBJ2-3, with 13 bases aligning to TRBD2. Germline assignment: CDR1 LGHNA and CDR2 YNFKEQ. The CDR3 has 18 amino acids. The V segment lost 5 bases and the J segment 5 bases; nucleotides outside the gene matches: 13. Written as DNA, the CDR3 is TGTGCCAGCAGCTCCCGACCTGGACTAGCGGGGGCCTTAGATACGCAGTATTTT. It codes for CASSSRPGLAGALDTQYF.

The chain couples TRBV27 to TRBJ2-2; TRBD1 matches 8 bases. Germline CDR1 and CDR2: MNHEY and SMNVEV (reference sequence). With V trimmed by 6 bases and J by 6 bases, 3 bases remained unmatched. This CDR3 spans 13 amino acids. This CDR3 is CASRWTGPGELFF. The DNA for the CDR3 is TGTGCCAGCAGGTGGACAGGGCCCGGGGAGCTGTTTTTT.

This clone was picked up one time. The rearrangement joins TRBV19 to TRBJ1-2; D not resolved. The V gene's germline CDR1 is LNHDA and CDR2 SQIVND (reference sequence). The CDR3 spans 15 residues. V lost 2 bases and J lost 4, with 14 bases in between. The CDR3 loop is CASSISGTPIYGYTF. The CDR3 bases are TGTGCCAGTAGTATATCAGGAACTCCTATCTATGGCTACACCTTC.

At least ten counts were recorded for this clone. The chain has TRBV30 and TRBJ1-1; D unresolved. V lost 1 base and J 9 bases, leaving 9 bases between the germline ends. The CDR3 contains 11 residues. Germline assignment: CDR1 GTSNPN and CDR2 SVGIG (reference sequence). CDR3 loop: CAWSGSKKAFF. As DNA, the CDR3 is TGTGCCTGGAGTGGCAGTAAAAAAGCTTTCTTT. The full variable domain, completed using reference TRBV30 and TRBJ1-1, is SQTIHQWPATLVQPVGSPLSLECTVEGTSNPNLYWYRQAAGRGLQLLFYSVGIGQISSEVPQNLSASRPQDRQFILSSKKLLLSDSGFYLCAWSGSKKAFFGQGTRLTVV.